The 5 T cell receptor beta chains listed next were all sequenced from one sample in a study of T cell responses to AZD1222 COVID-19 vaccine. Clones were sequenced by immunoSEQ multiplex PCR, and TCRdb holds only the in-frame ones, with some missing. The sample carries 90,000 to 150,000 clones, approximately 85% recorded once. This specimen was peripheral blood, taken on day 0 of AZD1222 vaccination. Every receptor here comes from an adult in good health.

The chain employs TRBV6-5 and TRBJ2-7; D remains unclear. This CDR3 is 12 amino acids long. CDR1 MNHEY and CDR2 SVGAGI come from the germline V gene. V lost 6 bases and J lost 6, with 12 bases in between. Here the CDR3 reads CASRTLPGEQYF. In DNA form, the CDR3 reads TGTGCCAGCAGGACATTGCCGGGCGAGCAGTACTTC.

This clone was picked up a small number of times. The chain carries TRBV27 and TRBJ1-6; a possible D gene is TRBD1 (6 bases). V was trimmed by 2 bases and J by 9 bases, leaving 11 bases between them. This CDR3 contains 14 residues. Germline CDR1 MNHEY, CDR2 SMNVEV (reference sequence). The CDR3 coding sequence is TGTGCCAGCAGTTTAAGGGGGGGCGCTTCACCCCTCCACTTT. Translating gives CASSLRGGASPLHF.

The chain joins TRBV5-6 to TRBJ1-2; possible D gene TRBD1, 5 bases. This CDR3 is 13 amino acids long. Per the germline V gene, CDR1 is SGHDT and CDR2 is YYEEEE. Deletions cut 4 bases from V and 5 bases from J, with 12 bases between. CDR3 coding DNA: TGTGCCAGCAGCCCGGGACTTGAATATGGCTACACCTTC. Amino acid sequence: CASSPGLEYGYTF.

The chain carries TRBV6-1 and TRBJ2-5, with unresolved D. Germline loops: CDR1 MNHNS, CDR2 SASEGT. The CDR3 totals 14 residues. Trimming shortened V by 2 bases and J by 0 bases, and 7 bases separated the two germline ends. The CDR3 loop reads CASSEIRYQETQYF. For the CDR3, the DNA is TGTGCCAGCAGTGAAATCCGGTACCAAGAGACCCAGTACTTC.

A single count supports this clone. The chain joins TRBV29-1 to TRBJ1-5; D possibly corresponds to TRBD1 (5 bases). V shed 4 bases and J shed 9 bases, with 13 bases lying between them. Looked up from germline, CDR1 is SQVTM and CDR2 is ANQGSEA. The CDR3 consists of 12 residues. The CDR3 loop is CSVGSWDGPQHF. The CDR3 DNA sequence: TGCAGCGTTGGGAGCTGGGACGGGCCCCAGCATTTT.